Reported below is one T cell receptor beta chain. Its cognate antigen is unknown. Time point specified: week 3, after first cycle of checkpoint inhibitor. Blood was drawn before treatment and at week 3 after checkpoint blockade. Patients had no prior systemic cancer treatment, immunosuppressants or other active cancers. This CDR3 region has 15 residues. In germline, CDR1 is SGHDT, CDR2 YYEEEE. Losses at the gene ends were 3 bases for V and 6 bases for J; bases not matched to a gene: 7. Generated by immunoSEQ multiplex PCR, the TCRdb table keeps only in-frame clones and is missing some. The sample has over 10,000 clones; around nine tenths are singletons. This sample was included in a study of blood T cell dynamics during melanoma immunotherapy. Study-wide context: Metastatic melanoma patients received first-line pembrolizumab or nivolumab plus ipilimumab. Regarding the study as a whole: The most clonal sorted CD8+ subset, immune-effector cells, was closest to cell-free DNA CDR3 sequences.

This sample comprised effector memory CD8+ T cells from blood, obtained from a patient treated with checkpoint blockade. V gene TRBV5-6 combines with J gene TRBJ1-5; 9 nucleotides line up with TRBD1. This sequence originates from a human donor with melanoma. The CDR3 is CASSSQGAFGQPQHF. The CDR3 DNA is TGTGCCAGCAGCTCACAGGGGGCGTTCGGTCAGCCCCAGCATTTT.